This T cell receptor (beta chain) is drawn from a study of control samples from healthy donors and cancer patients. The CDR3 runs 15 residues. CDR1 and CDR2 (germline): SGHVS, FQNEAQ. V lost 4 bases and J 1 base, leaving 13 bases between the germline ends. The table came from immunoSEQ multiplex PCR; TCRdb's copy has only in-frame clones and leaves some out. Of about 26,000 clones listed, roughly 80% are singletons. The receptor was isolated from a man aged 55 to 69 with colorectal cancer. Input material: PBMCs. This rearrangement joins TRBV7-8 to TRBJ1-1; D perhaps matches TRBD1 (5 bases). The CDR3 coding sequence is TGTGCCAGCAGCTCCCGCAGGGTCACGAACACTGAAGCTTTCTTT. Translating gives CASSSRRVTNTEAFF.